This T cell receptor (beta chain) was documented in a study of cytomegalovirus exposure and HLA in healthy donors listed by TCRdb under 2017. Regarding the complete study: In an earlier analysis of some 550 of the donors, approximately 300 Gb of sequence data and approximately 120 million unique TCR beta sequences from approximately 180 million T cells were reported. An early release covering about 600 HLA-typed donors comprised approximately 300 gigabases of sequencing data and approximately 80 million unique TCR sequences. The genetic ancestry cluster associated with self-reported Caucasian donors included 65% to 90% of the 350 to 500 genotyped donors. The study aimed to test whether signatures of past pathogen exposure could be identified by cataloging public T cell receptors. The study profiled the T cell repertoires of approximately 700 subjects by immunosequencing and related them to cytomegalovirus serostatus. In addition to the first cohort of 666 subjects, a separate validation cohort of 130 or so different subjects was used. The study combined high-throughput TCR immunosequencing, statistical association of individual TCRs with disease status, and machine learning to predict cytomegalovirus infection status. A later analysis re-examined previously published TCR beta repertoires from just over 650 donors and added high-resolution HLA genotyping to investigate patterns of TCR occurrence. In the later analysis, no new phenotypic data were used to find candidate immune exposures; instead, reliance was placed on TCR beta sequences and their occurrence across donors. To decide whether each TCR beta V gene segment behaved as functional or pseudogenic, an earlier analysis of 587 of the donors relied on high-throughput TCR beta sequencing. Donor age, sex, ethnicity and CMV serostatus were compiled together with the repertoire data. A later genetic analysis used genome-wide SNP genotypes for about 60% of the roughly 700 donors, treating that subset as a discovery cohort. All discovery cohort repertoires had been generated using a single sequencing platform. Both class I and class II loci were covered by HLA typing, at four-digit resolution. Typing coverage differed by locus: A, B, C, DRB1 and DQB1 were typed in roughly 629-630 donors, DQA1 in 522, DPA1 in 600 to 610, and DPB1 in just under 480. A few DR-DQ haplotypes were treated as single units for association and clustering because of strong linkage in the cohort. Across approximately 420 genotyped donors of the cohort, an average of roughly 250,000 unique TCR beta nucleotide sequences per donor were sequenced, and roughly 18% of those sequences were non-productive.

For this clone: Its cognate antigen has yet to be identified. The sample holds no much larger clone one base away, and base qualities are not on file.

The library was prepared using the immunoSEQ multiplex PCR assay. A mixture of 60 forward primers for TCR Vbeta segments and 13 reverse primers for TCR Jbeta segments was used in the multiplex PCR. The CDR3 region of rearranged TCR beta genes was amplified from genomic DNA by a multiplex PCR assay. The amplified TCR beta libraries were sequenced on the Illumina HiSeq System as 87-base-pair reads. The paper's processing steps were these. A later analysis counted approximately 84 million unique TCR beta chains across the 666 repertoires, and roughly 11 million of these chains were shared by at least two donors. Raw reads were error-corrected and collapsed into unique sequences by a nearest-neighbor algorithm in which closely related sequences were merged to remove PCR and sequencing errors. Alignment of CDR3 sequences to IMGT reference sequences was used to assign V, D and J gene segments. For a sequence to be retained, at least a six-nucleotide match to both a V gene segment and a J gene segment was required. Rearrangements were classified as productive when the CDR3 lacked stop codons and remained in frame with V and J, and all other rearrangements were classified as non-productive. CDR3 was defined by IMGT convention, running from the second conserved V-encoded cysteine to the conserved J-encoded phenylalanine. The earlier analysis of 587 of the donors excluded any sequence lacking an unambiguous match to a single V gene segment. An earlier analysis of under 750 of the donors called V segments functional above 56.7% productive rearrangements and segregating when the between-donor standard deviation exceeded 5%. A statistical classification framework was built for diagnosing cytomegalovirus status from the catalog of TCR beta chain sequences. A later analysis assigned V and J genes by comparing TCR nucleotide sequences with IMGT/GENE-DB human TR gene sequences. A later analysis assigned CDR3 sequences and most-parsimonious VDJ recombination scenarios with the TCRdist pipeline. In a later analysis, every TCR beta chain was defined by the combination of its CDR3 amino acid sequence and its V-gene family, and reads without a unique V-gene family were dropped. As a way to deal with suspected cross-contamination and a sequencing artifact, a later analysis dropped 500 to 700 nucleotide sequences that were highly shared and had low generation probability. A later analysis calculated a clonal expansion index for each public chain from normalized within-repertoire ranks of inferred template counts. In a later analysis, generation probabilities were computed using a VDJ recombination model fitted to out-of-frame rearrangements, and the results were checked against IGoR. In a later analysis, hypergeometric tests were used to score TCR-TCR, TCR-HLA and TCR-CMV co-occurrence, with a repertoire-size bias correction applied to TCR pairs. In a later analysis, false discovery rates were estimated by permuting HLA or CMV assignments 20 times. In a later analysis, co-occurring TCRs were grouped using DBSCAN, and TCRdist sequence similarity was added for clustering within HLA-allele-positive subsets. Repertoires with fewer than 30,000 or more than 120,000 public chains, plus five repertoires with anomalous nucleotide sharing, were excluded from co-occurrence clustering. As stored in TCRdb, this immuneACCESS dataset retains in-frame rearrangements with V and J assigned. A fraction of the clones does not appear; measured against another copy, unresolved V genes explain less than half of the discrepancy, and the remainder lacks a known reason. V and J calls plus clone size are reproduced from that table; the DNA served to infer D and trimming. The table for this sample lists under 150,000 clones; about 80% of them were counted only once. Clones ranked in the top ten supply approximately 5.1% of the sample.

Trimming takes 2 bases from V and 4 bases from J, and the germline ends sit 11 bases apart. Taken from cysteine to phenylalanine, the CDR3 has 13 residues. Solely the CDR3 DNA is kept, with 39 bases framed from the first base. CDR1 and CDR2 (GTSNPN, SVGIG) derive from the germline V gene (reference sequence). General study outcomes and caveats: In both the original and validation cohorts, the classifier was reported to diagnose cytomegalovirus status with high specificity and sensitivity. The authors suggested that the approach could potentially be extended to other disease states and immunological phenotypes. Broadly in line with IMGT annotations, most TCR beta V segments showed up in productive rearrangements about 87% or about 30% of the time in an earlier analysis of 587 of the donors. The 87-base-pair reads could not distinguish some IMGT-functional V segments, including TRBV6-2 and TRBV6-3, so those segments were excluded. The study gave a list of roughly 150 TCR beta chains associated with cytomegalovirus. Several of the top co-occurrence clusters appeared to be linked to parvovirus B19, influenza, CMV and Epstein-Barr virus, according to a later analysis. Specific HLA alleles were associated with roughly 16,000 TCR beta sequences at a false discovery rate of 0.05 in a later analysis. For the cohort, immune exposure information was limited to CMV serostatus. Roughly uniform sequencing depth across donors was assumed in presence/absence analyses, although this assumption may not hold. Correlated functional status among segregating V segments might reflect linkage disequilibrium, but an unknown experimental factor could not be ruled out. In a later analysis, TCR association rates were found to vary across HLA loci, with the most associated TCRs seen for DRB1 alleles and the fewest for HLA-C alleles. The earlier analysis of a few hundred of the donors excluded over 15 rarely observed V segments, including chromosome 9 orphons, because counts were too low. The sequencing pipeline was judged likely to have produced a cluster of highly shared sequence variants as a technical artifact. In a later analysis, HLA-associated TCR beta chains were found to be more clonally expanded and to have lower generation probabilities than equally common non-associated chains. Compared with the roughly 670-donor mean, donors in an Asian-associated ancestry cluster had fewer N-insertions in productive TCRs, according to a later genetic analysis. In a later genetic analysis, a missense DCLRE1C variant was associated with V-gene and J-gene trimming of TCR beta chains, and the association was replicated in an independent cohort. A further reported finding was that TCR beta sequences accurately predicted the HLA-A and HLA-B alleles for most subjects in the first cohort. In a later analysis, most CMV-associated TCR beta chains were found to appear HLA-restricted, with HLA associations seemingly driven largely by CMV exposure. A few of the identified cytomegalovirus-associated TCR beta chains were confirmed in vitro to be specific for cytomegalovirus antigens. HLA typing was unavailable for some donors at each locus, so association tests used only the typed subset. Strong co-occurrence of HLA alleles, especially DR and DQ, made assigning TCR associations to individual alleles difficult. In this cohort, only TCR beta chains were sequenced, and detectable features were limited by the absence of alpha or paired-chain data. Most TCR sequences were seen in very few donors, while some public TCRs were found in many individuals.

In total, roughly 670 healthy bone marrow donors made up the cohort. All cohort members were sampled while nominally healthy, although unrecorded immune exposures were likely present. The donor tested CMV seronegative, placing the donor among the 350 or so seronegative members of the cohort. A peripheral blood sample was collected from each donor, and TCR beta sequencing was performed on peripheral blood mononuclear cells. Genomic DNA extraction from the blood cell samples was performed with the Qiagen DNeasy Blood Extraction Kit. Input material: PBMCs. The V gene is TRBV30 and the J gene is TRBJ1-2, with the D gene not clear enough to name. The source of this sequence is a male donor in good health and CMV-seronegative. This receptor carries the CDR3 CAWSRDGPYGYTF. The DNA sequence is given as TGTGCCTGGAGTCGGGATGGACCCTATGGCTACACCTTC.